The present T cell receptor (beta chain) was sequenced within a study of early T cells in non-severe SARS-CoV-2 infection. As for the study in general: From unsorted whole blood, bulk RNA was sequenced, and the chains remained unpaired.

cDNA molecules, individually, were tagged with unique molecular identifiers. TCRdb redid the calling of the 5' RACE reads with MiXCR, one entry per CDR3 protein. The repertoire holds 65,000 to 95,000 distinct CDR3 sequences, with roughly a sixth as singletons. This clonotype was seen more than once but under ten times. No antigen is known for it. Study-level findings and limits: Anti-spike CD8 specificities were favored by VDJdb matching, whose results missed private and CD4 specificities.

Germline V gives CDR1 SQVTM, CDR2 ANQGSEA. CDR3 length equals 16 residues. V shed 1 base and J shed 7 bases, with 21 bases lying between them. Sequencing input: whole blood. V usage is TRBV29-1 and J usage is TRBJ2-3; either TRBD1 or TRBD2 may fit D (5 bases each). The receptor comes from an adult who was a healthcare worker with PCR-confirmed SARS-CoV-2 infection or an uninfected control (not recorded which). The CDR3 DNA sequence: TGCAGCGTTGAAGGTGGGGGAACCTGGTCCCACAATACGCAGTATTTT. It codes for CSVEGGGTWSHNTQYF.